Sequencing of this T cell receptor (beta chain) was carried out in a study of blood T cell repertoires in COVID-19. Study as a whole: Samples representing acute and convalescent COVID-19 were sourced from the United States, Italy and Spain. PBMCs, B-cell-depleted T cells, or T cells were the source of the cDNA or gDNA that made up the material.

Deletions cut 5 bases from V and 0 bases from J, with 16 bases between. This CDR3 comprises 16 residues. Germline V gives CDR1 SGHRS, CDR2 YFSETQ. The protocol was immunoSEQ multiplex PCR, while the TCRdb copy is restricted to in-frame clones and leaves out a portion. Of around 160,000 clones in the sample, just under 80% are singletons; the top ten hold approximately 15%. This sequence originates from a woman older than 75 with acute or convalescent COVID-19. What was sequenced was peripheral blood. This rearrangement joins TRBV5-1 to TRBJ2-3; D perhaps matches TRBD1 (8 bases). The CDR3 bases are TGCGCCAGCAGAGCGGGGACAGGCTTAAGCACAGATACGCAGTATTTT. It codes for CASRAGTGLSTDTQYF. Using reference TRBV5-1 and TRBJ2-3 for the parts outside the CDR3, the full variable domain is KAGVTQTPRYLIKTRGQQVTLSCSPISGHRSVSWYQQTPGQGLQFLFEYFSETQRNKGNFPGRFSGRQFSNSRSEMNVSTLELGDSALYLCASRAGTGLSTDTQYFGPGTRLTVL.